The sequence of this T cell receptor beta chain was determined in a study of blood T cells in healthy people across ages (dated by TCRdb to between 2014 and 2016). Context from the whole study: In model experiments, template switching captured about one uniquely barcoded TCR beta cDNA molecule for every two T cells. To avoid experimental bias, donors of different ages were spread randomly across the sequencing lanes. The donors were divided into four age groups: young (average approximately 17 years), middle-aged (around 37), aged (approximately 59) and long-lived (around 87). Age-related changes in TCR beta repertoire diversity were measured in the study by deep sequencing normalized with unique cDNA molecular identifiers. Two additional independent replicas of 1 million unique cDNA reads from the same blood draw were analyzed for two donors (one aged 18 to 30 and one aged 80 or older).

What the study reported, not specific to this receptor: Conclusive comparison of naive and antigen-experienced compartments was prevented by the profiling of bulk unsorted PBMCs. Donor CMV infection status was unknown, potentially confounding age-related changes in expanded clonotypes. Observed TCR beta diversity per million T cells fell roughly linearly with age, and a significant reduction was already apparent by age around 40. Compared with the aged group, the long-lived group had more naive CD4+ T cells, fewer expanded clones and increased TCR diversity, a pattern suggesting age selection. Observed TCR beta diversity correlated strongly with the percentage of naive T cells measured by flow cytometry. Estimates of total diversity based on one million sequenced T cells were considered lower bounds and underestimates.

The library was generated by 5' RACE. The sequencing machine was an Illumina HiSeq 2500. A second PCR of about 7 to 12 cycles was run with a J-beta primer mix and a sample-barcoded 5' primer. A unique molecular identifier was introduced onto each TCR beta cDNA molecule by a template-switch 5' adaptor carrying 12 random nucleotides. At least 2.5 million CDR3-containing paired-end reads were obtained from each sample. First-strand cDNA was synthesized from all RNA with the Mint cDNA synthesis kit, primed by a TRBC-specific oligonucleotide. All cDNA was treated with uracil-DNA glycosylase and then went through a first 18-cycle PCR with the universal primers M1SS and BC2_uni_R. In the authors' own workflow: For normalization, 1 million high-quality reads were randomly selected from each sample, with every read carrying a distinct molecular identifier. Instead of being binned into consensus sequences, reads with shared molecular identifiers were discarded. MiTCR, with a Q25 quality threshold and the strictest error-elimination algorithm, was used for CDR3 identification, clonotype clustering and error correction. A nonparametric unseen species model using Euler transformation provided a lower-bound estimate of total TCR beta diversity. The public reads were quality trimmed at Q25 with fastp and then assembled into clones with MiXCR by TCRdb, keeping productive beta chains. For every CDR3 protein sequence, its rows merge into one entry that carries the most common genes and DNA. TCRdb, rather than the study authors, made the V and J calls. The sample profile shows some 1.7 million distinct CDR3 sequences; 28% of them were found once. The ten largest clones add up to over 7% of the sample.

Points on this clonotype: Its antigen target is currently unknown. No qualities accompany the bases; no much larger clone lies one base away.

The roughly 42 donors, aged 6 to 90 years, were systemically healthy Caucasian individuals from Russia. Roughly 10 milliliters of peripheral blood were drawn from each donor into EDTA-treated Vacutainer tubes. Ficoll-Paque density-gradient centrifugation was used to isolate PBMCs, with at least 6.5 million per sample. Trizol reagent was used to extract total RNA from the PBMCs, yielding at least 5 micrograms per sample. For every donor, flow cytometry on a PBMC aliquot measured the percentage of naive CD45RAhigh/CD27high T cells. The germline V and J ends show losses of 2 bases and 10 bases respectively, and no gene match explains 9 bases of the junction. Sequences SGHKS (CDR1) and YYEKEE (CDR2) are obtained from the germline V gene (reference sequence). Its CDR3 holds 14 amino acids, cysteine through phenylalanine. The CDR3 DNA has 42 bases and is translated from base 1.

Sequencing input: blood. The TCR originated in a woman aged 25 to 39 in good health. This chain is built from TRBV5-5 and TRBJ2-1; TRBD1 lines up with 7 middle nucleotides. Here is the DNA: TGTGCCAGCAGCTTAGAGACAGGGTACTACGAGCAGTTCTTC. It translates to CASSLETGYYEQFF. The variable domain in full, with residues beyond the CDR3 obtained from the reference TRBV5-5 and TRBJ2-1 genes, is DAGVTQSPTHLIKTRGQQVTLRCSPISGHKSVSWYQQVLGQGPQFIFQYYEKEERGRGNFPDRFSARQFPNYSSELNVNALLLGDSALYLCASSLETGYYEQFFGPGTRLTVL.